These T cell receptor beta chains were read from a single sample in a study of blood T cell repertoires in COVID-19. Using immunoSEQ multiplex PCR, the repertoire was profiled, and TCRdb retains in-frame clones only, with some absent. The sample gives hundreds of thousands of clones, 75% to 90% of which show up once; around 11% is in the top ten. Input material: peripheral blood. These receptors came from a woman in her sixties with active or convalescent COVID-19. Each CDR3 is given with its conserved first and last residue. The D gene is left open where the match is weak. The size entry is marked missing in some rows and otherwise reads once, few, many or a size class.

TRBJ2-3 | TRBV11-2 | 15 | NA | NA | TGTGCCAGCAGCTTAGATCTTGGCAGGACAGATACGCAGTATTTT | CASSLDLGRTDTQYF
TRBJ1-2 | TRBV6-1 | 14 | NA | NA | TGTGCCAGCAGTGAAGGGGCGGGCCCCTATGGCTACACCTTC | CASSEGAGPYGYTF
TRBJ2-3 | TRBV4-3 | 16 | few | TRBD1 | TGCGCCAGCAGCCCCTACGGGACAGGGGGCGCAGATACGCAGTATTTT | CASSPYGTGGADTQYF
TRBJ2-2 | TRBV27 | 18 | NA | TRBD2 | TGTGCCAGCAGTCCCCACCCCGGACTAGCGGGGATCACCGGGGAGCTGTTTTTT | CASSPHPGLAGITGELFF
TRBJ2-3 | TRBV6-6 | 16 | NA | NA | TGTGCCAGCAGTTACCTCCGGGCTGGAGGCGCAGATACGCAGTATTTT | CASSYLRAGGADTQYF
TRBJ2-1 | TRBV10-1 | 14 | NA | TRBD1 | TGCGCCAGCAGTGTGGCCCCCACAGGGGATGAGCAGTTCTTC | CASSVAPTGDEQFF
TRBJ1-4 | TRBV7-2 | 15 | NA | NA | TGTGCCAGCAGCTTGGGGCCAGGAACTAATGAAAAACTGTTTTTT | CASSLGPGTNEKLFF
TRBJ1-5 | TRBV12-3/TRBV12-4 | 13 | NA | NA | TGTGCCAGCAGCCCCCAGGGGAATCAGCCCCAGCATTTT | CASSPQGNQPQHF
TRBJ2-1 | TRBV7-9 | 15 | once | TRBD2 | TGTGCCAGCAGGATTAGCGGGGGGGACCCCAATGAGCAGTTCTTC | CASRISGGDPNEQFF
TRBJ1-5 | TRBV2 | 15 | NA | TRBD1 | TGTGCCAGCAAAGCCGGGACAGGGAGTCATCAGCCCCAGCATTTT | CASKAGTGSHQPQHF
TRBJ2-3 | TRBV7-2 | 13 | NA | TRBD1 | TGTGCCAGCAGCTTCAACAGGGGAGATACGCAGTATTTT | CASSFNRGDTQYF
TRBJ1-2 | TRBV6-2/TRBV6-3 | 17 | NA | NA | TGTGCCAGCAGTTACCCCTCCACAGGGTACTTACTCTATGGCTACACCTTC | CASSYPSTGYLLYGYTF
TRBJ1-2 | TRBV6-2/TRBV6-3 | 13 | NA | NA | TGTGCCAGCAGTTACTCAGGAGCGGGGGGCTACACCTTC | CASSYSGAGGYTF
TRBJ1-2 | TRBV7-9 | 12 | NA | NA | TGTGCCAGCAGCACCCAGGCCTATGGCTACACCTTC | CASSTQAYGYTF
TRBJ1-6 | TRBV27 | 17 | NA | NA | TGTGCCAGCAGTTTATCGAGGTCAGGAGGGGATAATTCACCCCTCCACTTT | CASSLSRSGGDNSPLHF
TRBJ2-7 | TRBV29-1 | 14 | NA | NA | TGCAGCGTTGAAGAAAGGCAGGGTAGGTACGAGCAGTACTTC | CSVEERQGRYEQYF
TRBJ2-3 | TRBV9 | 21 | NA | TRBD2 | TGTGCCAGCAGTCGGAGGTTAGCGGGGGGTTTCCCCTCTTTGGTCACAGATACGCAGTATTTT | CASSRRLAGGFPSLVTDTQYF
TRBJ2-1 | TRBV11-2 | 13 | NA | NA | TGTGCCAGCACCTCCTCCGTATACAATGAGCAGTTCTTC | CASTSSVYNEQFF
TRBJ1-5 | TRBV19 | 13 | once | NA | TGTGCCAGTAGAGGTCAGGGCAATCAGCCCCAGCATTTT | CASRGQGNQPQHF
TRBJ2-1 | TRBV11-2 | 17 | NA | NA | TGTGCCAGCAGCCAATCCTTGGGCTTAAGCTCCTACAATGAGCAGTTCTTC | CASSQSLGLSSYNEQFF
TRBJ1-1 | TRBV6-2/TRBV6-3 | 17 | NA | NA | TGTGCCAGCAGTTACGTGACAGGCGGGCTAATGAACACTGAAGCTTTCTTT | CASSYVTGGLMNTEAFF
TRBJ1-1 | TRBV11-3 | 13 | NA | TRBD1 | TGTGCCAGCAGCCCACCCGGGACAGGGAAGGCTTTCTTT | CASSPPGTGKAFF
TRBJ1-5 | TRBV7-2 | 15 | once | NA | TGTGCCAGCAGCTTAATGAGTAATAGCAATCAGCCCCAGCATTTT | CASSLMSNSNQPQHF
TRBJ2-3 | TRBV6-5 | 15 | NA | TRBD1 | TGTGCCAGCCCGAACAGGGGACCCAGCACAGATACGCAGTATTTT | CASPNRGPSTDTQYF
TRBJ2-4 | TRBV6-1 | 16 | many | TRBD1 | TGTGCCAGCAGTGAAGTTCAGGGGGCTTCAAGAAACATTCAGTACTTC | CASSEVQGASRNIQYF
TRBJ2-2 | TRBV5-4 | 14 | NA | NA | TGTGCCAGCAGCTTTCGGGATAACACCGGGGAGCTGTTTTTT | CASSFRDNTGELFF
TRBJ1-6 | TRBV6-5 | 15 | NA | TRBD1 | TGTGCCAGCAGTCGTTCAGGGGGCTCAAATTCACCCCTCCACTTT | CASSRSGGSNSPLHF
TRBJ2-1 | TRBV30 | 17 | NA | NA | TGTGCCTGGAGTCCCTCCGCGGTGGAGGATACCTACAATGAGCAGTTCTTC | CAWSPSAVEDTYNEQFF
TRBJ2-7 | TRBV28 | 16 | NA | TRBD2 | TGTGCCAGCAGTACCGGGACTAGCGGGAGTTCCTACGAGCAGTACTTC | CASSTGTSGSSYEQYF
TRBJ1-2 | TRBV2 | 15 | NA | TRBD1 | TGTGCCAGCAGTTCAAGGACAGGGTCAAGCTATGGCTACACCTTC | CASSSRTGSSYGYTF
TRBJ2-7 | TRBV11-2 | 14 | NA | NA | TGTGCCAGCAGCCCCCTCACAGGGCGGTACGAGCAGTACTTC | CASSPLTGRYEQYF
TRBJ2-3 | TRBV3-1/TRBV3-2 | 16 | once | TRBD2 | TGTGCCAGCAGCCACGACGTAGCGGGGGGCACAGATACGCAGTATTTT | CASSHDVAGGTDTQYF
TRBJ1-2 | TRBV2 | 14 | once | TRBD1 | TGTGCCAGCAGTGAAGTTGGGACAGGCGATGGCTACACCTTC | CASSEVGTGDGYTF
TRBJ1-2 | TRBV3-1/TRBV3-2 | 15 | NA | TRBD1 | TGTGCCAGCAGCGACGCGCGACAGGGAATGGGGAACTACACCTTC | CASSDARQGMGNYTF
TRBJ2-1 | TRBV19 | 14 | NA | NA | TGTGCCAGTAGCCCCACCCCCACAGGGTATGAGCAGTTCTTC | CASSPTPTGYEQFF
TRBJ2-5 | TRBV9 | 15 | NA | TRBD2 | TGTGCCAGCAGCCCCGCGGGGGGGCAACAAGAGACCCAGTACTTC | CASSPAGGQQETQYF
TRBJ1-4 | TRBV5-6 | 16 | NA | TRBD1 | TGTGCCAGCAGCTTGGGACAGGGGGCGCCTAATGAAAAACTGTTTTTT | CASSLGQGAPNEKLFF
TRBJ2-7 | TRBV7-8 | 13 | NA | NA | TGTGCCAGCAGCTCCCCGAACAGGGCCGAGCAGTACTTC | CASSSPNRAEQYF
TRBJ1-2 | TRBV19 | 12 | NA | TRBD1 | TGTGCCAGTAGCCCCTACAGGGGTGGCTACACCTTC | CASSPYRGGYTF
TRBJ1-1 | TRBV6-1 | 14 | once | NA | TGTGCCAGCAGTGAACGCCTCTCGGGCACTGAAGCTTTCTTT | CASSERLSGTEAFF
TRBJ1-1 | TRBV7-3 | 16 | once | TRBD1 | TGTGCCAGCAGTTCAGCCACAGGGGGCTCAGGGACTGAAGCTTTCTTT | CASSSATGGSGTEAFF
TRBJ1-6 | TRBV5-1 | 15 | NA | NA | TGCGCCAGCAGCCAGGGTGCGGACCTCGGTTCACCCCTCCACTTT | CASSQGADLGSPLHF
TRBJ2-1 | TRBV5-8 | 15 | once | NA | TGTGCCAGCACTATGAGAGGGAGCTCCTACAATGAGCAGTTCTTC | CASTMRGSSYNEQFF
TRBJ1-2 | TRBV4-1 | 13 | NA | NA | TGCGCCAGCAGCCAAGATGGAAGAGGGGGCTACACCTTC | CASSQDGRGGYTF
TRBJ1-6 | TRBV7-6 | 16 | NA | NA | TGTGCCAGCAGCCCCGGGGCGGGGACCTATAATTCACCCCTCCACTTT | CASSPGAGTYNSPLHF
TRBJ2-3 | TRBV19 | 13 | NA | TRBD2 | TGTGCCAGTAGTGGGGGGGGCACAGATACGCAGTATTTT | CASSGGGTDTQYF